These 10 T cell receptor beta chains came from one sample sequenced in a study of control samples from healthy donors and cancer patients. Clones were read by immunoSEQ multiplex PCR, and TCRdb kept only the in-frame ones, dropping some. The table shows just under 75,000 clones, with more than 75% occurring only once. The specimen was blood. These receptors originate from a woman in her fifties or sixties in good health.

This clone has just a few counts. The gene calls are TRBV2 and TRBJ2-5, with TRBD1 identical over 8 bases. The V and J ends lost 9 bases and 6 bases, in that order; junction bases with no gene match: 12. CDR3 length: 14 amino acids. Per germline, CDR1 SNHLY and CDR2 FYNNEI. The CDR3 is CASFGGRGQKTQYF. The CDR3 nucleotides read TGTGCCAGTTTTGGGGGCAGGGGGCAAAAGACCCAGTACTTC.

The chain combines TRBV7-2 with TRBJ2-7; D perhaps matches TRBD2 (6 bases). The V end lost 4 bases, the J end lost 4 bases, and 14 bases lay between the germline ends. The germline gives CDR1 SGHTA, CDR2 FQGNSA. There are 14 residues in the CDR3. This CDR3 reads CASSWDLGMYEQYF. In DNA, the CDR3 is TGTGCCAGCAGCTGGGACTTGGGCATGTACGAGCAGTACTTC.

The chain couples TRBV6-4 to TRBJ2-3, with 15 nucleotides matching TRBD2. The CDR3 is 20 residues long. CDR1 is MRHNA, CDR2 SNTAGT, per germline. Losses at the gene ends were 8 bases for V and 2 bases for J; bases not matched to a gene: 17. The CDR3 nucleotides are TGTGCCAGCCCTATTGAAGGACTAGCGGGAGGGGCGCCCCCCACAGATACGCAGTATTTT. This codes for CASPIEGLAGGAPPTDTQYF.

This chain links TRBV30 with TRBJ1-3; tentatively, D is TRBD1 (5 bases). The V end lost 0 bases, the J end lost 4 bases, and 10 bases lay between the germline ends. The length of the CDR3 is 14 residues. Per the germline V gene, CDR1 is GTSNPN and CDR2 is SVGIG (reference sequence). The CDR3 protein is CAWSVNGGGNTIYF. The DNA for the CDR3 is TGTGCCTGGAGTGTAAACGGGGGGGGAAACACCATATATTTT.

This clone appeared a few times. V and J are TRBV28 and TRBJ1-4; TRBD1 aligns across 10 bases. V lost 5 bases, J lost 7 bases, and 1 base stayed unmatched. CDR1 and CDR2 (germline): MDHEN, SYDVKM. The CDR3 runs 13 residues. CDR3 residues: CASSRTGGEKLFF. DNA for the CDR3: TGTGCCAGCAGTCGGACAGGGGGTGAAAAACTGTTTTTT.

The V and J genes are TRBV7-2 and TRBJ2-1; D remains ambiguous. This CDR3 comprises 15 residues. V lost 1 base and J lost 0, with 7 bases in between. Germline CDR1 is SGHTA and CDR2 is FQGNSA. CDR3 region: CASSLVAASYNEQFF. The CDR3 DNA is TGTGCCAGCAGCTTAGTTGCCGCCTCCTACAATGAGCAGTTCTTC. Full variable domain (remainder filled in from reference TRBV7-2 and TRBJ2-1): GAGVSQSPSNKVTEKGKDVELRCDPISGHTALYWYRQSLGQGLEFLIYFQGNSAPDKSGLPSDRFSAERTGGSVSTLTIQRTQQEDSAVYLCASSLVAASYNEQFFGPGTRLTVL.

This rearrangement joins TRBV5-6 to TRBJ1-6, with TRBD1 matching over 7 bases. The V and J ends lost 1 base and 6 bases, in that order; junction bases with no gene match: 7. The CDR3 is made up of 16 amino acids. Germline-derived CDR1 and CDR2 are SGHDT and YYEEEE. CDR3 sequence: CASSLFRGRGNSPLHF. The CDR3 bases are TGTGCCAGCAGCTTGTTTAGGGGGCGCGGTAATTCACCCCTCCACTTT.

This rearrangement joins TRBV28 to TRBJ1-6; 7 bases match TRBD1. Germline V CDR1 and CDR2: MDHEN, SYDVKM. V shed 7 bases and J 5 bases; nucleotides not matched to a gene: 8. This CDR3 has 15 amino acids. The CDR3 loop reads CASKTGTVNNSPLHF. The CDR3 DNA reads as TGTGCCAGCAAAACCGGGACAGTTAATAATTCACCCCTCCACTTT.

The V and J genes are TRBV6-5 and TRBJ2-3; 7 positions agree with TRBD1. V gave up 6 bases and J gave up 2 bases; unmatched junction bases: 5. CDR1 and CDR2 (germline): MNHEY, SVGAGI. The CDR3 consists of 14 residues. The CDR3 DNA reads as TGTGCCAGCAGACCGGGACAGAACACAGATACGCAGTATTTT. It yields the protein CASRPGQNTDTQYF.

This chain connects TRBV29-1 to TRBJ1-2; D uncertain. This CDR3 has 13 amino acids. Germline V gives CDR1 SQVTM, CDR2 ANQGSEA. V was shortened by 4 bases and J by 5 bases, with 14 bases between the two germline ends. In DNA, the CDR3 is TGCAGCGTTGGGGGTTCAGGAACTTATGGCTACACCTTC. Protein: CSVGGSGTYGYTF.